This is a list of T cell receptor beta chains from one sample in a study of blood T cell repertoires in COVID-19. Sequencing was performed with immunoSEQ multiplex PCR; in TCRdb, only in-frame clones are kept and a portion is missing. The sample includes around 120,000 clones, over 65% of them seen just once. Material for sequencing was peripheral blood. Receptors originate from a human donor with acute or convalescent COVID-19. The donor label of this sample is uncertain. The CDR3 runs from the conserved cysteine through the conserved F or W. Fields, in order: D gene, V gene, clone size, J gene, CDR3 protein, CDR3 DNA. The D gene is left open where the match is weak. Expanded clones are given a class, and other clones once, few, many or no size at all.

D gene: TRBD2; V gene: TRBV4-1; clone size: few; J gene: TRBJ2-4; CDR3 protein: CASSQTRLAGKNIQYF; CDR3 DNA: TGCGCCAGCAGCCAAACGAGGCTAGCGGGGAAAAACATTCAGTACTTC
D gene: TRBD2; V gene: TRBV20-1; clone size: NA; J gene: TRBJ2-3; CDR3 protein: CSASWMTSGVSDTQYF; CDR3 DNA: TGCAGTGCTAGTTGGATGACTAGCGGGGTATCAGATACGCAGTATTTT
D gene: NA; V gene: TRBV13; clone size: NA; J gene: TRBJ1-6; CDR3 protein: CASSSGRTFSYNSPLHF; CDR3 DNA: TGTGCCAGCAGCTCCGGACGGACATTCTCCTATAATTCACCCCTCCACTTT
D gene: NA; V gene: TRBV7-2; clone size: NA; J gene: TRBJ1-5; CDR3 protein: CASRLGALDQPQHF; CDR3 DNA: TGTGCCAGCAGATTAGGGGCATTGGATCAGCCCCAGCATTTT
D gene: NA; V gene: TRBV19; clone size: few; J gene: TRBJ1-1; CDR3 protein: CASTMNLEGNTEAFF; CDR3 DNA: TGTGCCAGTACTATGAACCTTGAGGGGAACACTGAAGCTTTCTTT
D gene: TRBD2; V gene: TRBV6-5; clone size: NA; J gene: TRBJ2-2; CDR3 protein: CASTKRGATGELFF; CDR3 DNA: TGTGCCAGCACCAAGCGGGGGGCCACCGGGGAGCTGTTTTTT
D gene: NA; V gene: TRBV10-2; clone size: NA; J gene: TRBJ2-1; CDR3 protein: CASSQMNNEQFF; CDR3 DNA: TGCGCCAGCAGCCAGATGAACAATGAGCAGTTCTTC
D gene: TRBD1; V gene: TRBV5-1; clone size: NA; J gene: TRBJ2-3; CDR3 protein: CASSSGTGRDTQYF; CDR3 DNA: TGCGCCAGCAGCTCCGGGACAGGGAGGGATACGCAGTATTTT
D gene: NA; V gene: TRBV29-1; clone size: once; J gene: TRBJ1-1; CDR3 protein: CSVAKGLTEAFF; CDR3 DNA: TGCAGCGTTGCAAAGGGGCTCACTGAAGCTTTCTTT
D gene: TRBD2; V gene: TRBV9; clone size: NA; J gene: TRBJ2-3; CDR3 protein: CASSSPGRGRGALTSADTQYF; CDR3 DNA: TGTGCCAGCAGTTCTCCAGGACGGGGGCGGGGGGCCCTCACAAGTGCAGATACGCAGTATTTT
D gene: TRBD1; V gene: TRBV5-1; clone size: NA; J gene: TRBJ2-3; CDR3 protein: CASSLTTGTARTDTQYF; CDR3 DNA: TGCGCCAGCAGCCTAACTACCGGGACAGCCCGCACAGATACGCAGTATTTT
D gene: NA; V gene: TRBV5-4; clone size: NA; J gene: TRBJ1-3; CDR3 protein: CASSDPLWGNTIYF; CDR3 DNA: TGTGCCAGCAGCGACCCACTATGGGGAAACACCATATATTTT
D gene: TRBD1; V gene: TRBV9; clone size: few; J gene: TRBJ2-7; CDR3 protein: CASSLSKDRANRFAEQYF; CDR3 DNA: TGTGCCAGCAGCTTATCCAAGGACAGGGCGAATAGGTTTGCCGAGCAGTACTTC
D gene: TRBD1; V gene: TRBV2; clone size: NA; J gene: TRBJ1-4; CDR3 protein: CASRRTGGRNEKLFF; CDR3 DNA: TGTGCCAGCAGACGGACAGGGGGGCGGAATGAAAAACTGTTTTTT
D gene: TRBD1; V gene: TRBV5-8; clone size: NA; J gene: TRBJ2-3; CDR3 protein: CASSSIRQGTSTDTQYF; CDR3 DNA: TGTGCCAGCAGCTCGATACGACAGGGTACTAGCACAGATACGCAGTATTTT
D gene: NA; V gene: TRBV7-2; clone size: NA; J gene: TRBJ2-1; CDR3 protein: CASSRDYEQFF; CDR3 DNA: TGTGCCAGCAGTAGGGACTATGAGCAGTTCTTC
D gene: NA; V gene: TRBV18; clone size: NA; J gene: TRBJ2-5; CDR3 protein: CASSPRTGRGETQYF; CDR3 DNA: TGTGCCAGCTCACCACGGACGGGCCGGGGAGAGACCCAGTACTTC
D gene: NA; V gene: TRBV3-1/TRBV3-2; clone size: NA; J gene: TRBJ2-3; CDR3 protein: CASSLKSWSSALDTQYF; CDR3 DNA: TGTGCCAGCAGCCTCAAGAGTTGGTCTAGCGCCCTAGATACGCAGTATTTT
D gene: NA; V gene: TRBV7-8; clone size: NA; J gene: TRBJ1-2; CDR3 protein: CASSALRSTQGSRGYTF; CDR3 DNA: TGTGCCAGCAGCGCTCTACGCTCAACACAGGGCTCCCGTGGCTACACCTTC
D gene: TRBD1; V gene: TRBV28; clone size: NA; J gene: TRBJ2-7; CDR3 protein: CASRDGRDSSYEQYF; CDR3 DNA: TGTGCCAGCAGGGATGGCCGGGACAGCTCCTACGAGCAGTACTTC
D gene: TRBD1; V gene: TRBV2; clone size: few; J gene: TRBJ1-2; CDR3 protein: CASSAQLTGFNYGYTF; CDR3 DNA: TGTGCCAGCAGTGCCCAACTGACAGGGTTTAACTATGGCTACACCTTC
D gene: NA; V gene: TRBV4-1; clone size: NA; J gene: TRBJ2-2; CDR3 protein: CASSFEGRDTGELFF; CDR3 DNA: TGCGCCAGCAGCTTTGAGGGAAGGGACACCGGGGAGCTGTTTTTT
D gene: NA; V gene: TRBV11-2; clone size: NA; J gene: TRBJ2-5; CDR3 protein: CASSHKGQYQETQYF; CDR3 DNA: TGTGCCAGCAGCCACAAAGGACAGTACCAAGAGACCCAGTACTTC
D gene: TRBD1; V gene: TRBV2; clone size: NA; J gene: TRBJ1-1; CDR3 protein: CASIQDRWDTEAFF; CDR3 DNA: TGTGCCAGCATTCAGGACAGGTGGGACACTGAAGCTTTCTTT
D gene: NA; V gene: TRBV5-1; clone size: NA; J gene: TRBJ1-1; CDR3 protein: CASSSYRQANTEAFF; CDR3 DNA: TGCGCCAGCAGCAGCTATAGACAGGCGAACACTGAAGCTTTCTTT
D gene: NA; V gene: TRBV24-1; clone size: once; J gene: TRBJ2-3; CDR3 protein: CATSDGGTDTQYF; CDR3 DNA: TGTGCCACCAGTGATGGCGGTACAGATACGCAGTATTTT
D gene: TRBD2; V gene: TRBV6-6; clone size: many; J gene: TRBJ2-5; CDR3 protein: CASSSLAGGPTETQYF; CDR3 DNA: TGTGCCAGCAGTTCCCTTGCGGGGGGGCCTACGGAGACCCAGTACTTC
D gene: TRBD1; V gene: TRBV7-8; clone size: once; J gene: TRBJ2-4; CDR3 protein: CASSLVETGAKNIQYF; CDR3 DNA: TGTGCCAGCAGCCTAGTCGAGACAGGGGCCAAAAACATTCAGTACTTC
D gene: TRBD1; V gene: TRBV18; clone size: NA; J gene: TRBJ1-1; CDR3 protein: CASSRDRGTEAFF; CDR3 DNA: TGTGCCAGCTCCCGGGACAGGGGCACTGAAGCTTTCTTT
D gene: NA; V gene: TRBV4-1; clone size: NA; J gene: TRBJ1-1; CDR3 protein: CASSQGYRGMNTEAFF; CDR3 DNA: TGCGCCAGCAGCCAAGGGTATCGGGGGATGAACACTGAAGCTTTCTTT
D gene: TRBD1; V gene: TRBV10-3; clone size: few; J gene: TRBJ1-2; CDR3 protein: CAISESPGTDVNYGYTF; CDR3 DNA: TGTGCCATCAGTGAGTCCCCCGGGACAGACGTTAACTATGGCTACACCTTC
D gene: NA; V gene: TRBV6-4; clone size: NA; J gene: TRBJ2-3; CDR3 protein: CASSDLLGSGKLYF; CDR3 DNA: TGTGCCAGCAGTGACCTTCTGGGTAGCGGAAAGCTGTATTTT
D gene: NA; V gene: TRBV7-3; clone size: NA; J gene: TRBJ2-7; CDR3 protein: CASSLSGLDEQYF; CDR3 DNA: TGTGCCAGCAGCTTATCAGGGCTGGACGAGCAGTACTTC
D gene: NA; V gene: TRBV4-1; clone size: NA; J gene: TRBJ2-1; CDR3 protein: CASSQEASRGSNEQFF; CDR3 DNA: TGCGCCAGCAGCCAAGAGGCTAGCCGGGGTAGCAATGAGCAGTTCTTC
D gene: TRBD1; V gene: TRBV4-1; clone size: few; J gene: TRBJ1-2; CDR3 protein: CASSREGGTGGRGYTF; CDR3 DNA: TGCGCCAGCAGCCGGGAGGGAGGGACAGGGGGCCGTGGCTACACCTTC
D gene: TRBD1; V gene: TRBV10-2; clone size: once; J gene: TRBJ2-2; CDR3 protein: CASSEQGSTGELFF; CDR3 DNA: TGCGCCAGCAGTGAACAGGGGTCGACCGGGGAGCTGTTTTTT
D gene: TRBD1; V gene: TRBV7-2; clone size: NA; J gene: TRBJ1-5; CDR3 protein: CASSPTGGGWGNQPQHF; CDR3 DNA: TGTGCCAGCAGTCCAACAGGGGGCGGGTGGGGCAATCAGCCCCAGCATTTT
D gene: NA; V gene: TRBV3-1/TRBV3-2; clone size: few; J gene: TRBJ2-1; CDR3 protein: CASSHIDEQFF; CDR3 DNA: TGTGCCAGCAGCCATATCGATGAGCAGTTCTTC
D gene: NA; V gene: TRBV18; clone size: NA; J gene: TRBJ1-1; CDR3 protein: CASSRGGDLEAFF; CDR3 DNA: TGTGCCAGCTCACGGGGGGGCGACCTGGAAGCTTTCTTT
D gene: NA; V gene: TRBV27; clone size: NA; J gene: TRBJ1-5; CDR3 protein: CASSGQYSNQPQHF; CDR3 DNA: TGTGCCAGCAGTGGACAGTATAGCAATCAGCCCCAGCATTTT
D gene: TRBD1; V gene: TRBV5-8; clone size: NA; J gene: TRBJ2-2; CDR3 protein: CASSPGTGATGELFF; CDR3 DNA: TGTGCCAGCAGTCCCGGGACAGGGGCGACCGGGGAGCTGTTTTTT
D gene: NA; V gene: TRBV6-6; clone size: NA; J gene: TRBJ1-5; CDR3 protein: CATTGSDQPQHF; CDR3 DNA: TGTGCCACCACAGGGAGCGATCAGCCCCAGCATTTT
D gene: NA; V gene: TRBV5-1; clone size: NA; J gene: TRBJ2-1; CDR3 protein: CASSLANTGGNEQFF; CDR3 DNA: TGCGCCAGCAGCTTGGCCAATACCGGGGGCAATGAGCAGTTCTTC
D gene: NA; V gene: TRBV24-1; clone size: NA; J gene: TRBJ1-4; CDR3 protein: CATSDTSAGADYEKLFF; CDR3 DNA: TGTGCCACCAGTGACACTTCTGCGGGGGCGGACTATGAAAAACTGTTTTTT
D gene: TRBD1; V gene: TRBV12-3/TRBV12-4; clone size: NA; J gene: TRBJ2-2; CDR3 protein: CASSRQGFELFF; CDR3 DNA: TGTGCCAGCAGTCGACAGGGGTTTGAGCTGTTTTTT
D gene: TRBD1; V gene: TRBV27; clone size: NA; J gene: TRBJ1-2; CDR3 protein: CASSSGQGYGGYTF; CDR3 DNA: TGTGCCAGCAGTTCGGGACAGGGGTACGGTGGCTACACCTTC